The following is a TCR beta chain sequence with its context. What it recognizes is unknown. This sample stems from a study of T cell repertoires in cytomegalovirus infection. Each CDR3 protein is one row after TCRdb ran MiXCR on the reads. The sample holds some 110,000 distinct CDR3 sequences; 10% are singletons and the top ten take 31%. The CDR3 totals 15 residues. Germline V gives CDR1 DFQATT, CDR2 SNEGSKA (reference sequence). The V end lost 6 bases, the J end lost 4 bases, and 22 bases lay between the germline ends. The sequenced sample consisted of PBMCs, sequenced either directly or after in vitro stimulation (not recorded which). The V call is TRBV20-1, the J call TRBJ2-7; D is perhaps TRBD1 or TRBD2 (5 bases each). This TCR was sampled from a human donor in good health (CMV status not recorded). Some clones in this sample may be carry-over from other donors' samples. The CDR3 protein is CSADVPGPRLYEQYF. CDR3 nucleotide sequence: TGCAGTGCCGACGTACCGGGACCGAGGCTGTACGAGCAGTACTTC.